The 19 T cell receptor beta chains presented below share a single source sample, sequenced in a study of Ad26.COV2.S vaccination and SARS-CoV-2 variants. The treatment here: some 20 received Ad26.COV2.S at low or high dose, single or two shots; five or six received placebo; per-sample allocation not given. The samples date from day 63 after the first vaccine or placebo injection. This table comes from immunoSEQ multiplex PCR, and its TCRdb copy is limited to in-frame clones, with some not included. The sample consists of 350,000 to 400,000 clones, 75% to 90% of them appearing once. This specimen was peripheral blood, taken in a trial of Ad26.COV2.S vaccine versus placebo. The receptors shown here come from a person between 18 and 60 years old who received the Ad26.COV2.S COVID-19 vaccine or a placebo.

This rearrangement joins TRBV28 to TRBJ1-5, with 7 positions matching TRBD1. The V segment lost 3 bases and the J segment 9 bases; nucleotides outside the gene matches: 20. Per germline, CDR1 MDHEN and CDR2 SYDVKM. The CDR3 contains 18 residues. CDR3 protein: CASSLSVFTGVALGPQHF. Here the CDR3 DNA reads TGTGCCAGCAGTTTGAGCGTGTTTACAGGGGTCGCCTTGGGGCCCCAGCATTTT.

The chain recombines TRBV5-8 with TRBJ1-5; D is possibly TRBD1 (5 bases). The CDR3 extends over 17 amino acids. Germline V gives CDR1 SGHTS, CDR2 YDEGEE. V lost 0 bases and J lost 5, with 18 bases in between. The CDR3 is CASSLGTRVWGYQPQHF. DNA of the CDR3: TGTGCCAGCAGCTTGGGGACAAGGGTTTGGGGTTATCAGCCCCAGCATTTT.

Concerning this clone itself: The same CDR3 is also encoded by other DNA sequences in this sample. V usage is TRBV11-2 and J usage is TRBJ1-4; D gene unclear. The CDR3 loop spans 12 amino acids. Germline V gives CDR1 SGHAT, CDR2 FQNNGV. V dropped 2 bases and J dropped 7 bases, with 5 bases sitting between them. The CDR3 region has the DNA TGTGCCAGCAGCTTATCTGGTGAAAAACTGTTTTTT. This translates into CASSLSGEKLFF.

V usage is TRBV20-1 and J usage is TRBJ2-6; a weak D match, TRBD1 (5 bases). V lost 3 bases, J lost 8 bases, and 14 bases lay in between. This CDR3 contains 14 residues. The germline gives CDR1 DFQATT, CDR2 SNEGSKA (reference sequence). CDR3 bases: TGCAGTGCTAGTTCCTGGAACAGGTCCAACGTCCTGACTTTC. Its protein is CSASSWNRSNVLTF.

The chain links TRBV4-1 to TRBJ2-5; a weak D match, TRBD2 (6 bases). Trimming left V 4 bases short and J 1 base short, with 16 bases between. The CDR3 loop spans 16 amino acids. The V gene's germline CDR1 is MGHRA and CDR2 YSYEKL. CDR3 nucleotides: TGCGCCAGCAGCCGGATTTGGGTGGGGGGCCAAGAGACCCAGTACTTC. Translating it yields CASSRIWVGGQETQYF.

This sequence joins TRBV30 and TRBJ2-5; tentative D call: TRBD2 (5 bases). The germline V gene encodes CDR1 GTSNPN and CDR2 SVGIG (reference sequence). This CDR3 spans 14 amino acids. Trimming stripped 5 bases from V and 7 bases from J, with 20 bases between. In DNA form, the CDR3 reads TGTGCCTGGGGGCGGGTATCTCCTTTGGTGACCCAGTACTTC. Its translation is CAWGRVSPLVTQYF.

There are a few counts of this clone. The CDR3 coding sequence is TGTGCCAGCAGTGGGACACTTGGAAACACCATATATTTT. Its protein product is CASSGTLGNTIYF. This chain uses TRBV2 with TRBJ1-3, with D possibly matching TRBD1 (5 bases). This CDR3 spans 13 amino acids. V gave up 4 bases and J gave up 3 bases, with 7 bases separating them. Germline lookup yields CDR1 SNHLY and CDR2 FYNNEI.

The CDR3 loop reads CASSVTLNTEAFF. The CDR3 region has the DNA TGCGCCAGCAGCGTGACACTGAACACTGAAGCTTTCTTT. The J gene is TRBJ1-1, the V gene TRBV5-1, with no clear D. The germline V and J ends were trimmed by 4 bases and 0 bases, with 7 bases remaining between them. Germline CDR1 and CDR2: SGHRS and YFSETQ. The CDR3 covers 13 residues.

The rearrangement joins TRBV29-1 to TRBJ2-3; no firm D call. This CDR3 has 12 amino acids. V was clipped by 7 bases and J by 0 bases, with 8 bases between them. CDR1 SQVTM and CDR2 ANQGSEA come from the germline V gene. CDR3 sequence (DNA): TGCAGCGATGACGGAAGCACAGATACGCAGTATTTT. Protein sequence: CSDDGSTDTQYF.

The chain links TRBV12-3 or TRBV12-4 to TRBJ2-2; 8 bases map to TRBD1. V lost 6 bases, J lost 7 bases, and 4 bases stayed unmatched. CDR3 length: 13 amino acids. The chain's CDR3 is CASRGQVGGELFF. In nucleotides, the CDR3 is TGTGCCAGCAGGGGACAGGTTGGCGGGGAGCTGTTTTTT.

This rearrangement joins TRBV14 to TRBJ1-1; D gene ambiguous. The length of the CDR3 is 12 residues. Germline values: CDR1 SGHDN, CDR2 FVKESK. Trimming took off 1 base at V and 10 bases at J, with 10 bases between the two ends. CDR3 nucleotides: TGTGCCAGCAGCCAAGCTGGCTTACTAGCTTTCTTT. It yields the protein CASSQAGLLAFF.

This clone was counted a few times. Other nucleotide sequences from this sample produce the same CDR3. This chain's CDR3 is CASSRGTSGQETQYF. Here the CDR3 DNA reads TGCGCCAGCAGCCGGGGGACTAGCGGACAAGAGACCCAGTACTTC. The chain couples TRBV4-1 to TRBJ2-5; 11 bases line up with TRBD2. With V trimmed by 4 bases and J by 2 bases, 3 bases remained unmatched. The length of the CDR3 is 15 residues. Germline values: CDR1 MGHRA, CDR2 YSYEKL.

The CDR3 loop reads CASRNRESYNEQFF. The CDR3 coding sequence is TGTGCCAGCAGAAATCGGGAGTCCTACAATGAGCAGTTCTTC. The chain recombines TRBV28 with TRBJ2-1; TRBD2 is a possible D gene (6 bases). The CDR3 extends over 14 amino acids. V lost 6 bases and J lost 1, with 10 bases in between. Germline V lookup: CDR1 MDHEN, CDR2 SYDVKM.

The CDR3, as DNA: TGTGCCTGGAAGGAAGCGATAGCCTACGAGCAGTACTTC. It encodes CAWKEAIAYEQYF. The chain employs TRBV30 and TRBJ2-7; D is unclear. The CDR3 is 13 residues long. Germline V gene data show CDR1 as GTSNPN and CDR2 as SVGIG (reference sequence). V dropped 4 bases and J dropped 2 bases, with 12 bases sitting between them.

The chain is built from TRBV28 and TRBJ1-1; D remains unclear. Trimming pared 3 bases from V and 5 bases from J, leaving 10 bases between. The CDR3 has 13 residues. Germline CDR1 and CDR2: MDHEN and SYDVKM. For the CDR3, the DNA is TGTGCCAGCAGTTTCCAAGGGCGGACTGAAGCTTTCTTT. Its translation: CASSFQGRTEAFF.

The chain carries TRBV28 and TRBJ1-5; no firm D call. The CDR3 is made up of 12 amino acids. The V end was cut by 7 bases, the J end by 5 bases, with 9 bases between. Germline V CDR1 and CDR2: MDHEN, SYDVKM. CDR3 sequence reads: CASTLGDQPQHF. CDR3 nucleotides: TGTGCCAGCACCCTCGGAGATCAGCCCCAGCATTTT.

The V gene is TRBV6-5, the J gene TRBJ1-1, with D unclear. The V end lost 9 bases, the J end lost 5 bases, and 10 bases lay between the germline ends. CDR1 and CDR2 from the germline V gene are MNHEY and SVGAGI. The CDR3 is 11 amino acids. The CDR3 loop reads CASPSITEAFF. In DNA form, the CDR3 reads TGTGCCAGTCCCTCCATTACTGAAGCTTTCTTT.

The chain combines TRBV7-2 with TRBJ2-7; TRBD1 is a possible D gene (6 bases). The germline CDR1 and CDR2 sequences are SGHTA and FQGNSA. V lost 5 bases and J lost 0, with 14 bases in between. The CDR3 sequence is 15 residues long. Here the CDR3 reads CASSGVGALSYEQYF. For the CDR3, the DNA is TGTGCCAGCAGCGGGGTGGGGGCCCTCTCCTACGAGCAGTACTTC.

The sample holds many counts of this clone. In nucleotides, the CDR3 is TGTGCCAGCAGCTCCGCCAGGACGGGACTAGAGCACACCGGGGAGCTGTTTTTT. Amino acids: CASSSARTGLEHTGELFF. The chain is built from TRBV6-2 or TRBV6-3 and TRBJ2-2, with 8 bases identical to TRBD2. V lost 6 bases, J lost 3 bases, and 15 bases stayed unmatched. In germline, CDR1 is MNHEY, CDR2 SVGEGT. The CDR3 is 18 residues long.